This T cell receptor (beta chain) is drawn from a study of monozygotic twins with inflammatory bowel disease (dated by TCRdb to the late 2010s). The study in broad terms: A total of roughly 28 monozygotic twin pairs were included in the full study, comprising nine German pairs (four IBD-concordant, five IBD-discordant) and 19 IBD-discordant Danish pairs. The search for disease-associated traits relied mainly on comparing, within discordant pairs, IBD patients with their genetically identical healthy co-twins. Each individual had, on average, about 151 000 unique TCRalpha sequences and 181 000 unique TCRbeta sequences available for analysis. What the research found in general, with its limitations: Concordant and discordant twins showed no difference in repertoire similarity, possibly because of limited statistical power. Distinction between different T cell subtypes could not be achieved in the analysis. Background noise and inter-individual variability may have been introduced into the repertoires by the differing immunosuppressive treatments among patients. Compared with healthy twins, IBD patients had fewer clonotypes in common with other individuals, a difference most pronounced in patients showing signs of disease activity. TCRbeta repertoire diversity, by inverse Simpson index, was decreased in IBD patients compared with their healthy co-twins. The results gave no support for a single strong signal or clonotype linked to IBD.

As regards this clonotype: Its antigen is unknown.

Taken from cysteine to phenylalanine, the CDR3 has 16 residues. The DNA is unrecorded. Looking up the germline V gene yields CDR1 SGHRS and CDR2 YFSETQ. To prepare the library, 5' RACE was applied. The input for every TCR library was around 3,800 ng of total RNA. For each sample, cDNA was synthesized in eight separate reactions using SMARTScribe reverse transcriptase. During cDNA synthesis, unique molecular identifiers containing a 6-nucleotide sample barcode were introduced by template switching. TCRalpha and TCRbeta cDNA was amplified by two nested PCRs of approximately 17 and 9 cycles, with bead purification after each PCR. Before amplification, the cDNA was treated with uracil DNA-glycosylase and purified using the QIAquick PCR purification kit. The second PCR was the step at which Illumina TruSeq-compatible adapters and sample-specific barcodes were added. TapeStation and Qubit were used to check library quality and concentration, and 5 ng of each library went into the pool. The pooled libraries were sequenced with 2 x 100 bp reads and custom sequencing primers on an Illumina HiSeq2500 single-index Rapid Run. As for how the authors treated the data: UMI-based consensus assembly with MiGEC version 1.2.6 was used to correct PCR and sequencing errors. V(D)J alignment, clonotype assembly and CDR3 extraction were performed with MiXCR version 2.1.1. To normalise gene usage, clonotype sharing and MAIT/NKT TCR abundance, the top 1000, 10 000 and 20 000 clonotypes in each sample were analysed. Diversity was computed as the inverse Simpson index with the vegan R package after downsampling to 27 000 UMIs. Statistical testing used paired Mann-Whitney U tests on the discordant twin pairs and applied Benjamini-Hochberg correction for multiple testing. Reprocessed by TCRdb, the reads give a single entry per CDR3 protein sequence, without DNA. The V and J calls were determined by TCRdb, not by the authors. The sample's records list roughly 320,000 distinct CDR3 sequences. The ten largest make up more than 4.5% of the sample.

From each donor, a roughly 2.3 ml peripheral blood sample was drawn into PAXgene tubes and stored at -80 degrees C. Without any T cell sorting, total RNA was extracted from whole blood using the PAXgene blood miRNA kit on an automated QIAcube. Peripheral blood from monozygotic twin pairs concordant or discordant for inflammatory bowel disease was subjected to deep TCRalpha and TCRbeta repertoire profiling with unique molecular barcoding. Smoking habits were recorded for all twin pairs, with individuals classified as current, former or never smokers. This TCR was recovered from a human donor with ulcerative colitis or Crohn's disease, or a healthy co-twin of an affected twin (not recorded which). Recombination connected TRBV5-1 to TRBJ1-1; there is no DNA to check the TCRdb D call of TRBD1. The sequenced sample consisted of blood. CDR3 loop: CASSPGTRLMNTEAFF.